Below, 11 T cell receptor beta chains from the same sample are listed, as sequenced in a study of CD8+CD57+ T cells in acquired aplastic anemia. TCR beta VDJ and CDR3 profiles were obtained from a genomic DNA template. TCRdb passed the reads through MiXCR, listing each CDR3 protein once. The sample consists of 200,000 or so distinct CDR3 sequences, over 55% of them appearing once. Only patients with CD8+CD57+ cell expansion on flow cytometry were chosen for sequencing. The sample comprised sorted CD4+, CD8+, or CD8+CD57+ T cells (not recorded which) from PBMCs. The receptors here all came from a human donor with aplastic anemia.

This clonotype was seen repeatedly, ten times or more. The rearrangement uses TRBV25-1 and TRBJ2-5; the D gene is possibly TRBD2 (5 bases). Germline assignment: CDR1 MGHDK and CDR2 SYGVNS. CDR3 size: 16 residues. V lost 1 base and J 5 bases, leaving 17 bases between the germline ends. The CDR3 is CASSEWLVGERETQYF. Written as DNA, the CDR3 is TGTGCCAGCAGTGAATGGCTAGTGGGAGAGAGGGAGACCCAGTACTTC.

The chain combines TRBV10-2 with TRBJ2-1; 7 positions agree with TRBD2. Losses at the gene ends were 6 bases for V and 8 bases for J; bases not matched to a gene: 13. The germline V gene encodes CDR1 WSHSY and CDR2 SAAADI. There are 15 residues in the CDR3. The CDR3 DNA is TGCGCCAGCAGCCATGGACTAGTATTAGGTGATGAGCAGTTCTTC. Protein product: CASSHGLVLGDEQFF.

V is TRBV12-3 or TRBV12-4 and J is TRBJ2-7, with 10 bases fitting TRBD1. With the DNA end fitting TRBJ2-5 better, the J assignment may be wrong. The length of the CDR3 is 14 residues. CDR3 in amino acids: CASSPGQGLETQYF. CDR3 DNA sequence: TGTGCCAGCAGCCCGGGACAGGGGTTGGAGACCCAGTACTTC.

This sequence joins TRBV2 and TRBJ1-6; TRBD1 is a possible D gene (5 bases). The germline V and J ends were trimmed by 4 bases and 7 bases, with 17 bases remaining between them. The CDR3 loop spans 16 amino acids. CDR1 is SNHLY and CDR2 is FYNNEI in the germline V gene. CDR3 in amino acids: CASSALIQALNSPLHF. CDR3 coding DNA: TGTGCCAGCAGTGCCCTGATACAGGCCCTAAATTCACCCCTCCACTTT.

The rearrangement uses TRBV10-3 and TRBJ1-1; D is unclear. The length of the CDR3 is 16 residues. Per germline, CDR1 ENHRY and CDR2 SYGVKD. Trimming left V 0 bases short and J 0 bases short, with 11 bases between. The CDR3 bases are TGTGCCATCAGTGAGTCGTGGACTAACATGAACACTGAAGCTTTCTTT. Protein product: CAISESWTNMNTEAFF.

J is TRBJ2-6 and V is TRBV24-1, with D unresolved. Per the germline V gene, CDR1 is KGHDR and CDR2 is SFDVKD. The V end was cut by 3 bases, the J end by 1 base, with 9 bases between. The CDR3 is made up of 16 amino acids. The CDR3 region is CATSDAHISGANVLTF. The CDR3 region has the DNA TGTGCCACCAGTGATGCCCACATTTCTGGGGCCAACGTCCTGACTTTC.

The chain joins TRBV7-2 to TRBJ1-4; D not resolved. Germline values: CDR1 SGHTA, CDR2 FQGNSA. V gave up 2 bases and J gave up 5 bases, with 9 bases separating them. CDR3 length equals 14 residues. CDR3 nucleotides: TGTGCCAGCAGCTTACTGGGCACGAATGAAAAACTGTTTTTT. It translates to CASSLLGTNEKLFF.

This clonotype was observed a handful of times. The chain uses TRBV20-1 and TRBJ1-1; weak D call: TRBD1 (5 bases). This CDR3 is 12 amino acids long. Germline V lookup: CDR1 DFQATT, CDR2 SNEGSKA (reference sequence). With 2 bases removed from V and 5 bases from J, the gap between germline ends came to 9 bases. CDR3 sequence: CSARLGGTEAFF. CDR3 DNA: TGCAGTGCTAGACTGGGGGGGACTGAAGCTTTCTTT.

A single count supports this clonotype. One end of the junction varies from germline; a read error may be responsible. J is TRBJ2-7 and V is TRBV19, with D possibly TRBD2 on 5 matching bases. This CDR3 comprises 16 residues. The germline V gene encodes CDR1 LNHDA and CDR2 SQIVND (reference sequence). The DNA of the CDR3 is TGTGCCAGCGCCCTTTACCCGGACTCAACCTATTACGAGCAGTGCTTC. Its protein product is CASALYPDSTYYEQCF. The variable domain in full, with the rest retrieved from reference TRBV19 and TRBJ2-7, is DGGITQSPKYLFRKEGQNVTLSCEQNLNHDAMYWYRQDPGQGLRLIYYSQIVNDFQKGDIAEGYSVSREKKESFPLTVTSAQKNPTAFYLCASALYPDSTYYEQCFGPGTRLTVT.

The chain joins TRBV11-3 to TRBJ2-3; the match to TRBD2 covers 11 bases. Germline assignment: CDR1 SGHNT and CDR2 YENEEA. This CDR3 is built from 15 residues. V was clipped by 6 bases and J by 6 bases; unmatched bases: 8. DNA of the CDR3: TGTGCCAGCAGACCCACTAGCGGGAGTAGGGATACGCAGTATTTT. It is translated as CASRPTSGSRDTQYF. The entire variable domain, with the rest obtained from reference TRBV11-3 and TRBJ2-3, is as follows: EAGVVQSPRYKIIEKKQPVAFWCNPISGHNTLYWYLQNLGQGPELLIRYENEEAVDDSQLPKDRFSAERLKGVDSTLKIQPAELGDSAVYLCASRPTSGSRDTQYFGPGTRLTVL.

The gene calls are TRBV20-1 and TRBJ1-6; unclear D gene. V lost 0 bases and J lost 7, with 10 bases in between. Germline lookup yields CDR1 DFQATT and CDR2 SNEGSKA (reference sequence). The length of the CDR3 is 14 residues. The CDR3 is CSAREALSNSPLHF. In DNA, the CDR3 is TGCAGTGCTAGAGAAGCGTTGAGCAATTCACCCCTCCACTTT.